These T cell receptor beta chains were read from a single sample in a study of blood T cell repertoires in COVID-19. This table comes from immunoSEQ multiplex PCR, and its TCRdb copy is limited to in-frame clones, with some not included. The data hold some 670,000 clones, with around 90% observed a single time. The sequenced material came from peripheral blood. These receptors all stem from a woman younger than 30 with acute or convalescent COVID-19. Both conserved end residues are part of each CDR3. Some rows mark clone size as missing; the rest say once, few, many or name a class of expanded clone.

V gene	J gene	clone size	CDR3 protein
TRBV28	TRBJ2-1	.	CASSLAGALENEQFF
TRBV24-1	TRBJ2-7	.	CATSGSGRPYEQYF
TRBV7-7	TRBJ2-1	.	CASSDRWTSAYNEQFF
TRBV7-8	TRBJ1-6	.	CASSTWGQVDSPLHF
TRBV29-1	TRBJ1-2	.	CSVVGPTNYGYTF
TRBV6-6	TRBJ2-2	.	CASRAAGELFF
TRBV29-1	TRBJ1-2	.	CSVEAGNYGYTF
TRBV5-4	TRBJ1-5	.	CASSLAGAGGNQPQHF
TRBV9	TRBJ2-1	.	CASSVQEGKRNEQFF
TRBV10-3	TRBJ2-2	.	CAISEGQGTGELFF
TRBV6-5	TRBJ1-1	.	CASSPLWEANTEAFF
TRBV12-5	TRBJ1-2	.	CASGSRTVRPANYGYTF
TRBV7-9	TRBJ1-2	.	CASSSRQGAFYGYTF
TRBV12-3/TRBV12-4	TRBJ1-1	.	CASRKGTEAFF
TRBV5-4	TRBJ2-3	once	CASGTGLSTDTQYF
TRBV27	TRBJ1-3	.	CASSPGAFGGNTIYF
TRBV7-2	TRBJ2-7	.	CASSLLPGQGLLYEQYF
TRBV5-1	TRBJ1-1	.	CASNSPGGNSNTEAFF
TRBV7-9	TRBJ2-2	.	CASSPMELGQNTGELFF
TRBV4-1	TRBJ1-2	.	CASSIPGQGSYGYTF
TRBV18	TRBJ1-2	.	CASSPEGNYGYTF
TRBV19	TRBJ1-5	few	CASRTGGGPQHF
TRBV6-5	TRBJ1-1	.	CASSKTGGRTEAFF
TRBV29-1	TRBJ1-1	.	CSALTVNTEAFF
TRBV25-1	TRBJ2-1	.	CASRTTIPYNEQFF
TRBV29-1	TRBJ2-1	.	CSVEYVQGLYNEQFF
TRBV18	TRBJ2-7	.	CASSLDSASYEQYF
TRBV7-9	TRBJ2-1	.	CASSLDWDREVF
TRBV13	TRBJ2-7	.	CASSRIKGLAYEQYF
TRBV24-1	TRBJ1-5	.	CATSKGGDQPQHF
TRBV30	TRBJ1-2	.	CAWSVSSGYLDYGYTF
TRBV30	TRBJ2-2	.	CAWSAPPPGTGIGELFF
TRBV11-2	TRBJ2-7	.	CASSLWLAGGTGYEQYF
TRBV3-1/TRBV3-2	TRBJ2-3	.	CASSLQGARHHTQYF
TRBV5-1	TRBJ2-7	.	CASSLSGASYEQYF
TRBV5-1	TRBJ2-3	once	CASSLGGSGDTQYF